This is a list of T cell receptor beta chains from one sample in a study of regulatory T cells in long-lasting Graves disease. MiXCR was run by TCRdb on the multiplex PCR reads, yielding one entry per CDR3 protein. Among roughly 500,000 distinct CDR3 sequences listed, 14% were seen once. The same sample was also used in a study of T cells in Graves' hyperthyroidism and ophthalmopathy.

The sequences come from peripheral blood mononuclear cells (PBMCs), collected at new diagnosis, from a patient treated with antithyroid drugs. Receptors originate from a woman aged 45-60 years with Graves disease. CDR3s include the opening cysteine and the closing phenylalanine or tryptophan. The D gene is left open where the match is weak. The listing skips clone size in some rows; elsewhere it reads once, few, many or a size class.

d_call: TRBD2
j_call: TRBJ2-5
v_call: TRBV5-1
clone_size: -
cdr3_nt: TGCGCCAGCAGCAGCGGGACTAGCGGGAGTCAAGAGACCCAGTACTTC
cdr3_aa: CASSSGTSGSQETQYF

d_call: -
j_call: TRBJ2-2
v_call: TRBV18
clone_size: -
cdr3_nt: TGTGCCAGCTCACTCTCTCGTCTGGGGGAGCTGTTTTTT
cdr3_aa: CASSLSRLGELFF

d_call: TRBD1
j_call: TRBJ2-3
v_call: TRBV12-3/TRBV12-4
clone_size: many
cdr3_nt: TGTGCCAGCAGCCCCGGGACAGGGCCAGATACGCAGTATTTT
cdr3_aa: CASSPGTGPDTQYF

d_call: -
j_call: TRBJ2-2
v_call: TRBV12-3/TRBV12-4
clone_size: many
cdr3_nt: TGTGCCAGCAGACCTGGGATGACTAACACCGGGGAGCTGTTTTTT
cdr3_aa: CASRPGMTNTGELFF

d_call: TRBD2
j_call: TRBJ2-3
v_call: TRBV2
clone_size: many
cdr3_nt: TGTGCCAGCAAACCGGGAGGGGCCACAGATACGCAGTATTTT
cdr3_aa: CASKPGGATDTQYF

d_call: TRBD1
j_call: TRBJ2-5
v_call: TRBV28
clone_size: many
cdr3_nt: TGTGCCAGCAGCCCTCCTCCCGGGACAGGGTCGGAAGAGACCCAGTACTTC
cdr3_aa: CASSPPPGTGSEETQYF

d_call: TRBD2
j_call: TRBJ2-1
v_call: TRBV11-1
clone_size: many
cdr3_nt: TGTGCCAGCAGTGGGACTAGCGGGAGGGAGTACTCCTACAATGAGCAGTTCTTC
cdr3_aa: CASSGTSGREYSYNEQFF

d_call: TRBD2
j_call: TRBJ2-1
v_call: TRBV3-1
clone_size: few
cdr3_nt: TGTGCCAGCAGCCAAGAGATGCGGGAGGACGATGAGCAGTTCTTC
cdr3_aa: CASSQEMREDDEQFF

d_call: TRBD2
j_call: TRBJ2-1
v_call: TRBV5-8
clone_size: -
cdr3_nt: TGTGCCAGCAGCTTGTCTTGGCGGGAGGATGGCAATGAGCAGTTCTTC
cdr3_aa: CASSLSWREDGNEQFF

d_call: -
j_call: TRBJ2-2
v_call: TRBV28
clone_size: many
cdr3_nt: TGTGCCAGCAACCCCCACACAGGGTACACCACCGGGGAGCTGTTTTTT
cdr3_aa: CASNPHTGYTTGELFF

d_call: -
j_call: TRBJ1-2
v_call: TRBV6-4
clone_size: -
cdr3_nt: TGTGCCAGCAGTGACCCCCCGAGTAACTATGGCTACACCTTC
cdr3_aa: CASSDPPSNYGYTF

d_call: -
j_call: TRBJ2-3
v_call: TRBV7-9
clone_size: many
cdr3_nt: TGTGCCAGCAGCCGCCGGGCCTTAAGCACAGATACGCAGTATTTT
cdr3_aa: CASSRRALSTDTQYF

d_call: -
j_call: TRBJ2-5
v_call: TRBV18
clone_size: few
cdr3_nt: TGTGCCAGCTCACCACCGGCAGGGTCGGGAGAGACCCAGTACTTC
cdr3_aa: CASSPPAGSGETQYF

d_call: TRBD1
j_call: TRBJ1-1
v_call: TRBV10-3
clone_size: -
cdr3_nt: TGTGCCATCAGTGAGTCCGGACAGGGGACTGAAGCTTTCTTT
cdr3_aa: CAISESGQGTEAFF

d_call: -
j_call: TRBJ1-2
v_call: TRBV5-1
clone_size: -
cdr3_nt: TGCGCCAGCAAACGGTCGAATGGGCTCTATGGCTACACCTTC
cdr3_aa: CASKRSNGLYGYTF

d_call: -
j_call: TRBJ2-1
v_call: TRBV24-1
clone_size: -
cdr3_nt: TGTGCCACCAGTGATTCCCCGGCAAATGAGAAGTTCTTC
cdr3_aa: CATSDSPANEKFF

d_call: -
j_call: TRBJ2-7
v_call: TRBV29-1
clone_size: few
cdr3_nt: TGCAGCGCGGAGGTGGTAGGCTACGAGCAGTACTTC
cdr3_aa: CSAEVVGYEQYF

d_call: -
j_call: TRBJ1-1
v_call: TRBV28
clone_size: many
cdr3_nt: TGTGCCAGCAGTTTACGGGTGACTGAAGCTTTCTTT
cdr3_aa: CASSLRVTEAFF

d_call: TRBD1
j_call: TRBJ1-2
v_call: TRBV5-8
clone_size: -
cdr3_nt: TGTGCCAGCAGCTTGGCCGAGACAGGGAGGTTTTATGGCTACACCTTC
cdr3_aa: CASSLAETGRFYGYTF

d_call: -
j_call: TRBJ2-1
v_call: TRBV12-3/TRBV12-4
clone_size: -
cdr3_nt: TGTGCCAGCAGTTCCCGGCTAGCGTCCGATGAGCAGTTCTTC
cdr3_aa: CASSSRLASDEQFF

d_call: TRBD2
j_call: TRBJ2-2
v_call: TRBV20-1
clone_size: -
cdr3_nt: TGCAGTGCTAGAGATGACGGGAGGGCCTCGAACACCGGGGAGCTGTTTTTT
cdr3_aa: CSARDDGRASNTGELFF

d_call: -
j_call: TRBJ2-3
v_call: TRBV11-3
clone_size: many
cdr3_nt: TGTGCCAGCAGCTTAGATAGAGATACGCAGTATTTT
cdr3_aa: CASSLDRDTQYF

d_call: -
j_call: TRBJ2-7
v_call: TRBV6-2/TRBV6-3
clone_size: many
cdr3_nt: TGTGCCAGCAGTTATTCCCAGGGGTCCTACGAGCAGTACTTC
cdr3_aa: CASSYSQGSYEQYF

d_call: -
j_call: TRBJ1-4
v_call: TRBV9
clone_size: few
cdr3_nt: TGTGCCAGCAGCGCCTCCGGGACCGGTTCAAAAGTGATGTTTTTT
cdr3_aa: CASSASGTGSKVMFF

d_call: -
j_call: TRBJ2-7
v_call: TRBV12-3/TRBV12-4
clone_size: -
cdr3_nt: TGTGCCAGCAGTTCCGAACGGGGGGCCCCCTACGAGCAGTACTTC
cdr3_aa: CASSSERGAPYEQYF

d_call: TRBD1
j_call: TRBJ2-2
v_call: TRBV28
clone_size: many
cdr3_nt: TGTGCCAGCAGTGCCCTGGGACAGGGGAACACCGGGGAGCCGTTTTTT
cdr3_aa: CASSALGQGNTGEPFF

d_call: -
j_call: TRBJ2-7
v_call: TRBV12-3/TRBV12-4
clone_size: many
cdr3_nt: TGTGCCAGCAGTTTAGGCTCAGGGAGCTACGAGCAGTACTTC
cdr3_aa: CASSLGSGSYEQYF

d_call: -
j_call: TRBJ1-1
v_call: TRBV30
clone_size: many
cdr3_nt: TGTGCCTGGAGTGTACAAGGGACCGGTGGCGGGACTTTCTTT
cdr3_aa: CAWSVQGTGGGTFF

d_call: -
j_call: TRBJ2-1
v_call: TRBV27
clone_size: many
cdr3_nt: TGTGCCAGCAGTTCCATGGACAGCTACAATGAGCAGTTCTTC
cdr3_aa: CASSSMDSYNEQFF

d_call: -
j_call: TRBJ2-5
v_call: TRBV29-1
clone_size: many
cdr3_nt: TGCAGCGTGGACGACAGTACCCCGGAGACCCAGTACTTC
cdr3_aa: CSVDDSTPETQYF

d_call: -
j_call: TRBJ1-2
v_call: TRBV28
clone_size: many
cdr3_nt: TGTGCCAGCAGTTTACAGGAACCTAACTATGGCTACACCTTC
cdr3_aa: CASSLQEPNYGYTF

d_call: TRBD1
j_call: TRBJ1-1
v_call: TRBV28
clone_size: many
cdr3_nt: TGTGCCAGCAGACAGGGGGGGCCTATGAACACTGAAGCTTTCTTT
cdr3_aa: CASRQGGPMNTEAFF

d_call: TRBD2
j_call: TRBJ2-5
v_call: TRBV6-5
clone_size: -
cdr3_nt: TGTGCCAGCAGTTATGTAGCGGGAGTGGCGGAGACCCAGTACTTC
cdr3_aa: CASSYVAGVAETQYF

d_call: TRBD2
j_call: TRBJ2-7
v_call: TRBV6-2/TRBV6-3
clone_size: -
cdr3_nt: TGTGCCAGCAGTTACGACAGCTGGACTAGAAACTACGAGCAGTACTTC
cdr3_aa: CASSYDSWTRNYEQYF

d_call: TRBD1
j_call: TRBJ2-1
v_call: TRBV20-1
clone_size: few
cdr3_nt: TGCAGTGCCCTATCTCCGGGACAGGGGGCAGGGAATGAGCAGTTCTTC
cdr3_aa: CSALSPGQGAGNEQFF

d_call: -
j_call: TRBJ2-7
v_call: TRBV5-1
clone_size: many
cdr3_nt: TGCGCCAGCAGCTTGAGTACAGGGCTCATCGGCGAGCAGTACTTC
cdr3_aa: CASSLSTGLIGEQYF

d_call: TRBD2
j_call: TRBJ2-2
v_call: TRBV30
clone_size: many
cdr3_nt: TGTGCCTGGAAGGGACTAGCGGCGAACACCGGGGAGCTGTTTTTT
cdr3_aa: CAWKGLAANTGELFF

d_call: TRBD2
j_call: TRBJ2-3
v_call: TRBV7-2
clone_size: many
cdr3_nt: TGTGCCAGCAGCACTAGCGGGAACACAGATACGCAGTATTTT
cdr3_aa: CASSTSGNTDTQYF

d_call: -
j_call: TRBJ1-5
v_call: TRBV7-8
clone_size: few
cdr3_nt: TGTGCCAGCAGCTTAGCGCGCGAGGGATCGGGCAATCAGCCCCAGCATTTT
cdr3_aa: CASSLAREGSGNQPQHF

d_call: -
j_call: TRBJ2-2
v_call: TRBV10-3
clone_size: many
cdr3_nt: TGTGCCATCAGTGACCTGGACCGCGGAGCCACCGGGGAGCTGTTTTTT
cdr3_aa: CAISDLDRGATGELFF

d_call: TRBD1
j_call: TRBJ1-2
v_call: TRBV28
clone_size: many
cdr3_nt: TGTGCCAGCAGTTCACCCGGGACAGGGGGAGATGGCTACACCTTC
cdr3_aa: CASSSPGTGGDGYTF

d_call: -
j_call: TRBJ2-7
v_call: TRBV30
clone_size: few
cdr3_nt: TGTGCCTGGAGCCAGGCCTACGAGCAGTACTTC
cdr3_aa: CAWSQAYEQYF

d_call: TRBD2
j_call: TRBJ2-1
v_call: TRBV7-9
clone_size: few
cdr3_nt: TGTGCCAGCAGCTTAGGGGGACTAGCGGACGAGCAGTTCTTC
cdr3_aa: CASSLGGLADEQFF

d_call: TRBD2
j_call: TRBJ2-1
v_call: TRBV24-1
clone_size: few
cdr3_nt: TGTGCCACCAGTGATTTCGGACTAGCGGGAGTTGAGCAGTTCTTC
cdr3_aa: CATSDFGLAGVEQFF

d_call: -
j_call: TRBJ2-1
v_call: TRBV29-1
clone_size: many
cdr3_nt: TGCAGCGTTGATTCGGGTTCCTACAATGAGCAGTTCTTC
cdr3_aa: CSVDSGSYNEQFF

d_call: TRBD2
j_call: TRBJ2-5
v_call: TRBV12-3/TRBV12-4
clone_size: few
cdr3_nt: TGTGCCAGCAGTTTAGGGATAGCGGGAGATTGGACCCAGTACTTC
cdr3_aa: CASSLGIAGDWTQYF

d_call: -
j_call: TRBJ2-1
v_call: TRBV6-1
clone_size: many
cdr3_nt: TGTGCCAGCAGAAGCGGAGGGCCGAACAATGAGCAGTTCTTC
cdr3_aa: CASRSGGPNNEQFF

d_call: -
j_call: TRBJ1-1
v_call: TRBV3-1
clone_size: many
cdr3_nt: TGTGCCAGCAGCCAAGCATGGAACACTGAAGCTTTCTTT
cdr3_aa: CASSQAWNTEAFF

d_call: TRBD1
j_call: TRBJ2-3
v_call: TRBV9
clone_size: few
cdr3_nt: TGTGCCAGCAGCGCCAGGAGGGACAGGGGAGGGACAGATACGCAGTATTTT
cdr3_aa: CASSARRDRGGTDTQYF